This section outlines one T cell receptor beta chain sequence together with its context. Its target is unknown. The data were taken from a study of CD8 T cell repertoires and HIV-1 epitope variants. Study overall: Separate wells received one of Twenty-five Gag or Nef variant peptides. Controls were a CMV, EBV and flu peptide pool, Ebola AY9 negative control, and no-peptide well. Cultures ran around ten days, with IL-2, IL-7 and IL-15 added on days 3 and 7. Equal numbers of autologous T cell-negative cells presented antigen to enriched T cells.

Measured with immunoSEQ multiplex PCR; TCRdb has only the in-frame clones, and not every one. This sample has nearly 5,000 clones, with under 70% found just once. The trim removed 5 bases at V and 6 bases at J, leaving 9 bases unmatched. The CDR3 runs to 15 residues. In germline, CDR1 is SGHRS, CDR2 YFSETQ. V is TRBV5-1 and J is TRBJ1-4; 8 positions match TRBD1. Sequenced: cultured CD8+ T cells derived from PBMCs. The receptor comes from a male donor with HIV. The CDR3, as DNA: TGCGCCAGCAGGCCGACAGGGGCAGGGGATGAAAAACTGTTTTTT. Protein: CASRPTGAGDEKLFF.